This TCR beta chain derives from a study of blood T cell repertoires in COVID-19. This CDR3 is 11 amino acids long. V was shortened by 6 bases and J by 5 bases, with 10 bases between the two germline ends. The germline V gene has CDR1 DFQATT and CDR2 SNEGSKA (reference sequence). In the original processing: It was from reference gene primer amplification that nucleated cell counts were estimated. Sequencing used immunoSEQ multiplex PCR; TCRdb keeps in-frame clones, though not all of them. V and J calls and clone size follow that table, whereas D and trimming were derived from the DNA. The table lists some 130,000 clones, around 87% of them singletons.

This sequence joins TRBV20-1 and TRBJ1-2; D possibly corresponds to TRBD1 (5 bases). This sequence was found in a man between 65 and 85 years old with active COVID-19. The sample was peripheral blood. CDR3 DNA: TGCAGTGCCGACAGTTCATATGGCTACACCTTC. It yields the protein CSADSSYGYTF.